The rows below give T cell receptor beta chains drawn from one sample of a study of T cell responses to AZD1222 COVID-19 vaccine. TCRdb's copy holds only in-frame clones and misses some; the assay was immunoSEQ multiplex PCR. This sample has about 150,000 clones, with about 91% found just once. This material consisted of peripheral blood, taken on day 0 of AZD1222 vaccination. All receptors come from an adult in good health. The conserved cysteine and the conserved F or W are not part of the CDR3 here. The order of the fields is V gene, J gene, CDR3 protein.

V gene: TRBV10-3
J gene: TRBJ2-3
CDR3 protein: AISDMDYTDTQY

V gene: TRBV9
J gene: TRBJ2-5
CDR3 protein: ASSPLPGGSRRSGETQY

V gene: TRBV6-5
J gene: TRBJ2-1
CDR3 protein: ASSKYSSNYNEQF

V gene: TRBV4-3
J gene: TRBJ2-5
CDR3 protein: ASSRDSVGETQY

V gene: TRBV6-4
J gene: TRBJ1-1
CDR3 protein: ASSRGRSSNTEAF

V gene: TRBV19
J gene: TRBJ1-1
CDR3 protein: ASSPQGMGTEAF

V gene: TRBV30
J gene: TRBJ1-1
CDR3 protein: AWSPHMDTEAF

V gene: TRBV7-2
J gene: TRBJ2-7
CDR3 protein: ASSLVTSGATYEQY

V gene: TRBV19
J gene: TRBJ1-5
CDR3 protein: ASSMVDQPQH

V gene: TRBV7-2
J gene: TRBJ2-1
CDR3 protein: ASSLALLAGNPNEQF

V gene: TRBV4-3
J gene: TRBJ2-3
CDR3 protein: ASSQTGTDTQY